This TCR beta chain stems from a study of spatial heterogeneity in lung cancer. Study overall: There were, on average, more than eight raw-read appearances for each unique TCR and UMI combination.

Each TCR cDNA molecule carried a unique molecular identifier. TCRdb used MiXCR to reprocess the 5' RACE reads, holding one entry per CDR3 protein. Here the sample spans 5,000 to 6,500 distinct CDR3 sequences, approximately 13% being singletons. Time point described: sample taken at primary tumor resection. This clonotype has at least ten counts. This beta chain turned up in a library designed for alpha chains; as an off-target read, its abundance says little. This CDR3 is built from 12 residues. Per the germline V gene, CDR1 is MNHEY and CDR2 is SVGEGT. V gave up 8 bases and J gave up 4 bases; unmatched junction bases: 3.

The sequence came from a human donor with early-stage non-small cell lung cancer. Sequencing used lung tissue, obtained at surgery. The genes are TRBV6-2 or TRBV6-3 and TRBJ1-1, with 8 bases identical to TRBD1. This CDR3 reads CASGTGGTEAFF. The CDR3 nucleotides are TGTGCCAGCGGAACAGGGGGCACTGAAGCTTTCTTT.